This TCR beta chain was captured in a study of blood T cell repertoires in COVID-19. This CDR3 spans 15 amino acids. Germline values: CDR1 SGHRS, CDR2 YFSETQ. V dropped 4 bases and J dropped 1 base, with 15 bases sitting between them. The method was immunoSEQ multiplex PCR; TCRdb's version includes in-frame clones alone and lacks a portion of them. The profile covers a few hundred thousand clones, with 70% to 90% appearing a single time and less than 2% taken by the ten largest. V usage is TRBV5-1 and J usage is TRBJ2-7; a possible D gene is TRBD2 (5 bases). Sequencing was performed on PBMCs or T cells enriched from blood (not recorded which). The TCR sequence derives from a middle-aged man who had recovered from COVID-19. The CDR3 here is CASSINAGESYEQYF. The CDR3 DNA follows: TGCGCCAGCAGCATCAACGCTGGGGAGTCCTACGAGCAGTACTTC.